This TCR beta chain appears in the sequencing data of a study of shared clonotypes between healthy human individuals. Study-wide results and limits: Clonotypes shared by all four sorted-subset donors had higher generation probabilities than non-shared clonotypes.

With 0 bases clipped from V and 8 bases from J, the junction kept 4 bases outside the gene matches. This CDR3 contains 14 residues. Germline CDR1 SGHRS, CDR2 YFSETQ. TCRdb's copy holds only in-frame clones and misses some; the assay was immunoSEQ multiplex PCR. The sample comprises fewer than 2.5 million clones, 80% to 95% of which are singletons, and roughly 0.36% rests with the top ten. Note on this clone: Its antigen remains unidentified.

This TCR was sampled from a man younger than 35 in good health. Some clones in this sample may be carry-over from other donors' samples. This chain connects TRBV5-1 to TRBJ1-2; 10 bases fit TRBD1. The sequencing input was naive CD4+ T cells from PBMCs. This sample's subset: CD45RA+ positively selected. The CDR3 DNA reads as TGCGCCAGCAGCTTGGCGGGGACAGGGGAGGGCTACACCTTC. Its protein product is CASSLAGTGEGYTF.